This TCR beta chain was sequenced during a study of response to subunit inactivated influenza vaccine. Study-wide results and limits: Each seasonal influenza vaccination recruits few new T cells, the authors suggested.

Germline V CDR1 and CDR2: MNHNS, SASEGT. V lost 7 bases and J 8 bases, leaving 11 bases between the germline ends. The CDR3 covers 11 residues. This clonotype was seen a few times. Its antigen remains unknown. TCRdb independently ran MiXCR on the RT-PCR reads; one entry per CDR3 protein. The sample yields 650,000 or so distinct CDR3 sequences, 14% seen once. The rearrangement links TRBV6-1 to TRBJ1-2; D remains ambiguous. Material: PBMCs from blood, obtained 14 to 15 days before vaccination. The clonotype originates from a man aged 50 to 59 who received an inactivated influenza vaccine. Here the CDR3 DNA reads TGTGCCAGCATACGAGGGCACGGCTACACCTTC. This sequence encodes CASIRGHGYTF.